Listed below are T cell receptor beta chains from one sample, sequenced in a study of shared clonotypes between healthy human individuals. Measured with immunoSEQ multiplex PCR; TCRdb has only the in-frame clones, and not every one. Here the sample spans about 2,200,000 clones, roughly 91% being singletons. Sequencing used naive CD8+ T cells from PBMCs. These receptors all stem from a man aged 18 to 29 in good health. Some clones in this sample may be carry-over from other donors' samples. Both conserved end residues are part of each CDR3. D genes are given only for firm matches. The size entry is marked missing in some rows and otherwise reads once, few, many or a size class.

v_gene	abundance	d_gene	j_gene	CDR3nt	CDR3aa
TRBV5-1	.	.	TRBJ2-7	TGCGCCAGCAGCTTTTACGGACAGTCCTACGAGCAGTACTTC	CASSFYGQSYEQYF
TRBV30	.	TRBD2	TRBJ2-2	TGTGCCTGGAGTTCCACCCGGCTAGCGGGATATAACACCGGGGAGCTGTTTTTT	CAWSSTRLAGYNTGELFF
TRBV4-1	.	.	TRBJ1-1	TGCGCCAGCAGCCTCCCCGACAGAATGAACACTGAAGCTTTCTTT	CASSLPDRMNTEAFF
TRBV11-2	.	TRBD2	TRBJ2-3	TGTGCCAGCAGCTTAGTGACGGGAGGGGCCGATACGCAGTATTTT	CASSLVTGGADTQYF
TRBV19	.	TRBD1	TRBJ2-7	TGTGCCAGCGGGACAGGGCCCTACGAGCAGTACTTC	CASGTGPYEQYF
TRBV7-3	once	.	TRBJ2-6	TGTGCCAGCAGCTCTGGGTACTCTGGGGCCAACGTCCTGACTTTC	CASSSGYSGANVLTF
TRBV11-2	.	TRBD1	TRBJ1-5	TGTGCCAGCAGCTTAGGACAGGGGGTCGGTCAGCCCCAGCATTTT	CASSLGQGVGQPQHF
TRBV10-3	.	TRBD2	TRBJ2-3	TGTGCCATCAGTGAGTCGACCTGGACTAGCGGACTCACAGATACGCAGTATTTT	CAISESTWTSGLTDTQYF
TRBV15	few	.	TRBJ1-2	TGTGCCACCAGCGCCGATGGACAGCCTACTTATGGCTACACCTTC	CATSADGQPTYGYTF
TRBV28	.	.	TRBJ2-3	TGTGCCAGCAGTACCCCCTGGCGGGCAGATACGCAGTATTTT	CASSTPWRADTQYF
TRBV27	.	.	TRBJ2-7	TGTGCCAGCAGTTTAGGCGGCACCTACGAGCAGTACTTC	CASSLGGTYEQYF
TRBV11-2	.	.	TRBJ2-7	TGTGCCAGCAGCTTACCCTTCGAGCAGTACTTC	CASSLPFEQYF
TRBV14	.	.	TRBJ2-1	TGTGCCAGCAGCCAAAGAGGGCCAAAGTACAATGAGCAGTTCTTC	CASSQRGPKYNEQFF
TRBV13	.	.	TRBJ2-2	TGTGCCAGCAGCTTAGGAGAAAATACCGGGGAGCTGTTTTTT	CASSLGENTGELFF
TRBV7-8	.	.	TRBJ2-7	TGTGCCAGCAGCCCGCATAAGACAGGCACCTACGAGCAGTACTTC	CASSPHKTGTYEQYF
TRBV7-9	.	.	TRBJ1-1	TGTGCCAGCAGCTTATTAGCAGGGGCGATACCTGAAGCTTTCTTT	CASSLLAGAIPEAFF
TRBV11-2	.	TRBD1	TRBJ1-1	TGTGCCAGCAGCTCCCGGGGACAGGGAAACACTGAAGCTTTCTTT	CASSSRGQGNTEAFF
TRBV29-1	.	.	TRBJ1-5	TGCAGCGTTGTTCTGGGGGCAAGCAATCAGCCCCAGCATTTT	CSVVLGASNQPQHF